A single sample gave rise to the 26 T cell receptor beta chains below, sequenced in a study of lymphopenia after photon versus proton radiotherapy. TCRdb keeps only in-frame clones here, not all; method: immunoSEQ multiplex PCR. The sample consists of around 66,000 clones, about 86% of them appearing once. The sample was peripheral blood, taken from a patient treated with photon-based radiotherapy. These receptor sequences come from a man aged 35-49 years with gastric cancer.

J is TRBJ2-3 and V is TRBV9; 8 nucleotides align to TRBD2. The germline V gene has CDR1 SGDLS and CDR2 YYNGEE. Germline trimming cut 3 bases from V and 2 bases from J; bases unmatched to any gene: 11. The CDR3 has 17 amino acids. CDR3 loop: CASSDEGSGVVTDTQYF. In DNA form, the CDR3 reads TGTGCCAGCAGCGATGAGGGTAGCGGGGTCGTCACAGATACGCAGTATTTT.

The chain couples TRBV7-9 to TRBJ2-5; TRBD2 is a possible D gene (5 bases). V lost 5 bases and J 4 bases, leaving 8 bases between the germline ends. The germline CDR1 and CDR2 sequences are SEHNR and FQNEAQ (reference sequence). The CDR3 is 12 residues long. CDR3 DNA sequence: TGTGCCAGCAGCAAAGCGGCAGAGACCCAGTACTTC. Residues: CASSKAAETQYF.

J is TRBJ1-2 and V is TRBV10-3; no definite D call. Trimming shortened V by 2 bases and J by 6 bases, and 10 bases separated the two germline ends. There are 13 residues in the CDR3. Germline V gives CDR1 ENHRY, CDR2 SYGVKD. CDR3: CAISERPRNGYTF. For the CDR3, the DNA is TGTGCCATCAGTGAGCGACCCCGGAATGGCTACACCTTC.

This clone has just one count. V and J are TRBV4-3 and TRBJ2-5, with D possibly matching TRBD2 (5 bases). Between the trimmed V and J ends, which lost 1 base and 0 bases, there was a span of 12 bases. Germline V gene sequence: CDR1 LGHNA, CDR2 YSLEER. The length of the CDR3 is 16 residues. The DNA for the CDR3 is TGCGCCAGCAGCCAAGGGGTCTCGGGGTACCAAGAGACCCAGTACTTC. This sequence encodes CASSQGVSGYQETQYF.

The V gene is TRBV4-3, the J gene TRBJ2-7; D is possibly TRBD1 or TRBD2 (5 bases each). Germline V CDR1 and CDR2: LGHNA, YSLEER. The CDR3 runs to 16 residues. V lost 1 base and J 4 bases, leaving 17 bases between the germline ends. Here the CDR3 DNA reads TGCGCCAGCAGCCAAGGGCTTGGGACGTTTGGGTACGAGCAGTACTTC. This translates into CASSQGLGTFGYEQYF.

The gene calls are TRBV11-2 and TRBJ2-5; TRBD1 aligns across 9 bases. The CDR3 has 14 residues. Germline CDR1 is SGHAT and CDR2 is FQNNGV. Unmatched junction bases numbered 5, after V lost 5 bases and J lost 4 bases. The CDR3 is CASSTRTGAETQYF. The CDR3 DNA reads TGTGCCAGCAGCACCCGGACAGGGGCAGAGACCCAGTACTTC. Together with reference TRBV11-2 and TRBJ2-5, the CDR3 gives the full variable domain: EAGVAQSPRYKIIEKRQSVAFWCNPISGHATLYWYQQILGQGPKLLIQFQNNGVVDDSQLPKDRFSAERLKGVDSTLKIQPAKLEDSAVYLCASSTRTGAETQYFGPGTRLLVL.

This clone was recorded a few times. The chain joins TRBV6-1 to TRBJ1-6; possibly TRBD1 for D (5 bases). CDR1 MNHNS and CDR2 SASEGT come from the germline V gene. V lost 2 bases, J lost 10 bases, and 21 bases lay in between. CDR3 length: 17 residues. This CDR3 is CASSEQIPGTLLSPLHF. The CDR3 region has the DNA TGTGCCAGCAGTGAACAAATACCCGGGACCCTCCTATCACCCCTCCACTTT.

This chain joins TRBV9 and TRBJ1-5; unclear D gene. This CDR3 has 15 residues. The germline CDR1 and CDR2 sequences are SGDLS and YYNGEE. V was trimmed by 4 bases and J by 4 bases, leaving 15 bases between them. CDR3 residues: CASSPPGRANQPQHF. Written as DNA, the CDR3 is TGTGCCAGCAGCCCACCCGGTCGCGCAAATCAGCCCCAGCATTTT.

This clone came up once. The J gene is TRBJ1-2, the V gene TRBV9; TRBD1 matches at 8 bases. V gave up 2 bases and J gave up 4 bases; unmatched junction bases: 13. The CDR3 covers 17 residues. Germline lookup yields CDR1 SGDLS and CDR2 YYNGEE. CDR3 nucleotides: TGTGCCAGCAGCGTGCAACCCGTAATACAGGGGGTCTATGGCTACACCTTC. It is translated as CASSVQPVIQGVYGYTF.

This chain joins TRBV13 and TRBJ2-7; 7 positions match TRBD1. The CDR3 loop spans 14 amino acids. After removal of 3 bases from V and 6 bases from J, the junction contained 8 bases not matched to a gene. Germline values: CDR1 PRHDT, CDR2 FYEKMQ (reference sequence). The DNA for the CDR3 is TGTGCCAGCAGCTTGACCGACAGGGACGGCGAGCAGTACTTC. Protein sequence: CASSLTDRDGEQYF.

This sequence joins TRBV30 and TRBJ1-2; weak D call: TRBD1 (5 bases). V gave up 2 bases and J gave up 7 bases, with 14 bases separating them. Germline loops: CDR1 GTSNPN, CDR2 SVGIG (reference sequence). The CDR3 length is 13 residues. Here the CDR3 DNA reads TGTGCCTGGAGTACCAGCTTCAGGGCTGGCTACACCTTC. It encodes CAWSTSFRAGYTF. The variable domain in full, completed from reference TRBV30 and TRBJ1-2, reads SQTIHQWPATLVQPVGSPLSLECTVEGTSNPNLYWYRQAAGRGLQLLFYSVGIGQISSEVPQNLSASRPQDRQFILSSKKLLLSDSGFYLCAWSTSFRAGYTFGSGTRLTVV.

V and J are TRBV15 and TRBJ1-1; D perhaps matches TRBD1 (5 bases). Germline CDR1 and CDR2: LNHNV and YYDKDF (reference sequence). The ends were cut back, 0 bases at V and 2 bases at J, with 16 bases in the middle. The CDR3 runs 17 residues. CDR3 sequence reads: CATSRDPLVGVNTEAFF. As DNA, the CDR3 is TGTGCCACCAGCAGAGATCCTTTGGTAGGGGTAAACACTGAAGCTTTCTTT.

The genes are TRBV7-8 and TRBJ1-5; D is unresolved. The CDR3 runs to 15 residues. In germline, CDR1 is SGHVS, CDR2 FQNEAQ. Deletions cut 1 base from V and 3 bases from J, with 10 bases between. CDR3 in DNA: TGTGCCAGCAGCTTAGGGGCCGGGTTCAATCAGCCCCAGCATTTT. Translation: CASSLGAGFNQPQHF. Full variable domain (rest looked up from reference TRBV7-8 and TRBJ1-5): GAGVSQSPRYKVAKRGQDVALRCDPISGHVSLFWYQQALGQGPEFLTYFQNEAQLDKSGLPSDRFFAERPEGSVSTLKIQRTQQEDSAVYLCASSLGAGFNQPQHFGDGTRLSIL.

The chain recombines TRBV5-5 with TRBJ1-2; 12 nucleotides match TRBD1. Germline V lookup: CDR1 SGHKS, CDR2 YYEKEE (reference sequence). The J segment lost 8 bases and the V segment lost 6 bases, leaving 14 bases of the junction unmatched. CDR3 length: 16 amino acids. The CDR3 reads CASINRPGQGAGGYTF. The CDR3 DNA reads as TGTGCCAGCATCAACCGACCGGGACAGGGGGCTGGCGGCTACACCTTC.

The V gene is TRBV18, the J gene TRBJ2-5; weak D call: TRBD2 (7 bases). Trimming left V 9 bases short and J 4 bases short, with 15 bases between. CDR1 is KGHSH, CDR2 LQKENI, per germline. The CDR3 consists of 13 residues. The DNA of the CDR3 is TGTGCCAGTCAACGGGGAGGGGGAGAGACCCAGTACTTC. This sequence encodes CASQRGGGETQYF.

The CDR3 loop is CASSNSTDTQYF. The CDR3 bases are TGTGCCAGCAGCAATAGCACAGATACGCAGTATTTT. The gene calls are TRBV13 and TRBJ2-3; D remains ambiguous. The germline V gene encodes CDR1 PRHDT and CDR2 FYEKMQ (reference sequence). The CDR3 has 12 residues. Trimming shortened V by 5 bases and J by 0 bases, and 3 bases separated the two germline ends.

This clone is a singleton in its sample. The gene calls are TRBV9 and TRBJ2-7; 8 nucleotides align to TRBD1. The V gene's germline CDR1 is SGDLS and CDR2 YYNGEE. The CDR3 is made up of 14 amino acids. With 3 bases clipped from V and 4 bases from J, the junction kept 6 bases outside the gene matches. CDR3 sequence reads: CASSGRTGRYEQYF. CDR3 nucleotides: TGTGCCAGCAGCGGACGGACAGGGAGGTACGAGCAGTACTTC. Complete variable domain (other parts from reference TRBV9 and TRBJ2-7): DSGVTQTPKHLITATGQRVTLRCSPRSGDLSVYWYQQSLDQGLQFLIQYYNGEERAKGNILERFSAQQFPDLHSELNLSSLELGDSALYFCASSGRTGRYEQYFGPGTRLTVT.

This chain uses TRBV27 with TRBJ1-6; no clear D. Looked up from germline, CDR1 is MNHEY and CDR2 is SMNVEV (reference sequence). Trimming removed 0 bases from V and 7 bases from J, with 13 bases in between. This CDR3 region has 16 residues. The CDR3 region is CASSLSIGRFNSPLHF. The CDR3, as DNA: TGTGCCAGCAGTTTATCGATAGGCAGGTTCAATTCACCCCTCCACTTT.

V usage is TRBV4-3 and J usage is TRBJ1-4; D is perhaps TRBD1 (5 bases). This CDR3 spans 15 amino acids. Germline lookup yields CDR1 LGHNA and CDR2 YSLEER. Trimming removed 0 bases at V and 0 bases at J, with 5 bases between. The CDR3 DNA reads as TGCGCCAGCAGCCAAGACAGGGCAACTAATGAAAAACTGTTTTTT. This translates into CASSQDRATNEKLFF.

The chain combines TRBV7-2 with TRBJ2-7; D not resolved. Trimming stripped 4 bases from V and 7 bases from J, with 11 bases between. The CDR3 is 12 residues long. Germline assignment: CDR1 SGHTA and CDR2 FQGNSA. The DNA for the CDR3 is TGTGCCAGCAGCTCCAATCTGGGGGAGCAGTACTTC. Its protein product is CASSSNLGEQYF.

The V gene is TRBV5-1, the J gene TRBJ2-3; D is uncertain. Germline V gene lookup returns CDR1 SGHRS and CDR2 YFSETQ. The V end lost 3 bases, the J end lost 2 bases, and 13 bases lay between the germline ends. The length of the CDR3 is 15 residues. The CDR3 is CASSSGDIPTDTQYF. The DNA of the CDR3 is TGCGCCAGCAGCTCGGGCGACATTCCCACAGATACGCAGTATTTT.

This clone was observed a single time. This chain links TRBV19 with TRBJ2-5; a weak D match, TRBD2 (7 bases). V lost 1 base and J 2 bases, leaving 11 bases between the germline ends. The CDR3 is 15 residues long. Per germline, CDR1 LNHDA and CDR2 SQIVND (reference sequence). CDR3 in amino acids: CASSIGGRGQETQYF. The CDR3 DNA reads as TGTGCCAGTAGTATAGGGGGGAGGGGGCAAGAGACCCAGTACTTC.

The chain is built from TRBV30 and TRBJ1-5; 7 bases are a match to TRBD1. Unmatched junction bases numbered 2, after V lost 4 bases and J lost 2 bases. This CDR3 region has 13 residues. Per the germline V gene, CDR1 is GTSNPN and CDR2 is SVGIG (reference sequence). The CDR3 region is CAWTTGGNQPQHF. The DNA of the CDR3 is TGTGCCTGGACAACAGGGGGCAATCAGCCCCAGCATTTT.

The J gene is TRBJ2-7, the V gene TRBV15; a possible D gene is TRBD1 (6 bases). The CDR3 contains 17 residues. Germline CDR1 is LNHNV and CDR2 is YYDKDF (reference sequence). Trimming took off 0 bases at V and 3 bases at J, with 18 bases between the two ends. The CDR3 sequence: CATSRDLTTGVGYEQYF. CDR3 DNA: TGTGCCACCAGCAGAGATCTAACGACAGGAGTGGGCTACGAGCAGTACTTC.

This clone was observed once. The chain recombines TRBV10-3 with TRBJ2-7; a weak D match, TRBD1 (7 bases). This CDR3 comprises 17 residues. V dropped 0 bases and J dropped 2 bases, with 17 bases sitting between them. Germline-derived CDR1 and CDR2 are ENHRY and SYGVKD. CDR3 residues: CAISESLGGQFTYEQYF. Written as DNA, the CDR3 is TGTGCCATCAGTGAGTCGTTGGGGGGACAGTTCACCTACGAGCAGTACTTC.

The chain carries TRBV5-6 and TRBJ2-4; no clear D. This CDR3 comprises 18 residues. V lost 0 bases and J 1 base, leaving 17 bases between the germline ends. Germline CDR1 and CDR2: SGHDT and YYEEEE. The CDR3 nucleotides are TGTGCCAGCAGCTTGGGGGCAGGCCTCGCGATCGCCAAAAACATTCAGTACTTC. This translates into CASSLGAGLAIAKNIQYF.